A selection of T cell receptor beta chains follows, all from one sample in a study of blood T cell repertoires in COVID-19. TCRdb's table, derived via immunoSEQ multiplex PCR, lists solely in-frame clones and lacks some. The sample lists under 250,000 clones, 85% occurring once. The material sequenced was peripheral blood. These receptors all come from an older woman with active or convalescent COVID-19. The CDR3 runs from the conserved cysteine through the conserved F or W. Fields, in order: V gene, D gene, J gene, clone size, CDR3 DNA, CDR3 protein. The D gene is left open where the match is weak. The size field is filled for only some rows; it gives once, few, many or a size class.

V: TRBV28
D: .
J: TRBJ1-4
size: .
DNA: TGTGCCAGCAGTCCCTTCACAGCCGCAACTAATGAAAAACTGTTTTTT
CDR3: CASSPFTAATNEKLFF

V: TRBV25-1
D: .
J: TRBJ1-4
size: .
DNA: TGTGCCAGCAGTGATCCAGTGGGGCGAACTAATGAAAAACTGTTTTTT
CDR3: CASSDPVGRTNEKLFF

V: TRBV19
D: .
J: TRBJ1-1
size: .
DNA: TGTGCCGTCGGGGGTCCGGGCACTGAAGCTTTCTTT
CDR3: CAVGGPGTEAFF

V: TRBV7-8
D: .
J: TRBJ1-2
size: .
DNA: TGTGCCAGCAGCGCCAGGGGTAGGGGCTATGGCTACACCTTC
CDR3: CASSARGRGYGYTF

V: TRBV7-2
D: TRBD1
J: TRBJ1-1
size: .
DNA: TGTGCCAGCAGCTTAGCTTCAGGGGGTACGACTGAAGCTTTCTTT
CDR3: CASSLASGGTTEAFF

V: TRBV23-1
D: TRBD1
J: TRBJ1-2
size: .
DNA: TGCGCCAGCAGTCCCCAGGGGGATTTTGGTGGCTACACCTTC
CDR3: CASSPQGDFGGYTF

V: TRBV4-2
D: .
J: TRBJ1-2
size: .
DNA: TGTGCCAGCAGCAACCCCGGGACACCGGATATCGACACCTTC
CDR3: CASSNPGTPDIDTF

V: TRBV7-2
D: .
J: TRBJ1-1
size: .
DNA: TGTGCCAGCAAGGAGTTTTTTAACACTGAAGCTTTCTTT
CDR3: CASKEFFNTEAFF

V: TRBV19
D: TRBD2
J: TRBJ2-3
size: .
DNA: TGTGCCAGTAGTGGGTCTCGACTAGCGGGCCTCCGGGATACGCAGTATTTT
CDR3: CASSGSRLAGLRDTQYF

V: TRBV6-5
D: TRBD1
J: TRBJ2-5
size: .
DNA: TGTGCCAGCAGTTACCTTTCAGGGGGAGAGACCCAGTACTTC
CDR3: CASSYLSGGETQYF

V: TRBV4-1
D: TRBD1
J: TRBJ1-1
size: .
DNA: TGCGCCAGCAGCCATAACAGGGGGCTGGTTACTGAAGCTTTCTTT
CDR3: CASSHNRGLVTEAFF

V: TRBV11-3
D: .
J: TRBJ1-3
size: .
DNA: TGTGCCAGCAGCTCGGGACAAGGAAACACCATATATTTT
CDR3: CASSSGQGNTIYF

V: TRBV5-1
D: .
J: TRBJ2-7
size: once
DNA: TGCGCCAGCAGCTTGACCCTAGTAAGCGAGCAGTACTTC
CDR3: CASSLTLVSEQYF

V: TRBV9
D: .
J: TRBJ2-1
size: .
DNA: TGTGCCAGCAGCGTAGATGGCAGGGGCCGGTACAATGAGCAGTTCTTC
CDR3: CASSVDGRGRYNEQFF

V: TRBV11-2
D: TRBD1
J: TRBJ1-1
size: .
DNA: TGTGCCAGCAGCAAGGACAGGGTTGGTACTGAAGCTTTCTTT
CDR3: CASSKDRVGTEAFF